The source of this T cell receptor beta chain is a study of CD8+CD57+ T cells in acquired aplastic anemia. Overall study context: Sorted CD4+ and CD8+ cells yielded roughly 3 ug of DNA on average. Study-level findings and limits: Patients and controls had CD8+ Simpson's diversity values that were not significantly distinct.

In this sample, this clonotype turned up many times. Its specificity is not known. The TCR beta profiling, which covered VDJ combination and CDR3 sequence, was carried out using genomic DNA as the template. TCRdb independently ran MiXCR on the reads; one entry per CDR3 protein. The sample holds some 120,000 distinct CDR3 sequences, almost 40% seen once. Flow cytometry had shown expanded CD8+CD57+ cells in the patients chosen for sequencing. Acquired aplastic anemia of severe grade affected all patients. Patient blood was sampled before any therapy had been received. This TCR came from a human donor with aplastic anemia. Source material: sorted CD4+, CD8+, or CD8+CD57+ T cells (not recorded which) from PBMCs.

For the CDR3, the DNA is TGTGCCAGCAACAGGCGTAGCAATCAGCCCCAGCATTTT. Residues: CASNRRSNQPQHF. The chain links TRBV12-3 or TRBV12-4 to TRBJ1-5; D is possibly TRBD1 (5 bases). The V gene lost 7 bases and the J gene lost 0 bases, with 7 bases spanning the gap. This CDR3 region has 13 residues.